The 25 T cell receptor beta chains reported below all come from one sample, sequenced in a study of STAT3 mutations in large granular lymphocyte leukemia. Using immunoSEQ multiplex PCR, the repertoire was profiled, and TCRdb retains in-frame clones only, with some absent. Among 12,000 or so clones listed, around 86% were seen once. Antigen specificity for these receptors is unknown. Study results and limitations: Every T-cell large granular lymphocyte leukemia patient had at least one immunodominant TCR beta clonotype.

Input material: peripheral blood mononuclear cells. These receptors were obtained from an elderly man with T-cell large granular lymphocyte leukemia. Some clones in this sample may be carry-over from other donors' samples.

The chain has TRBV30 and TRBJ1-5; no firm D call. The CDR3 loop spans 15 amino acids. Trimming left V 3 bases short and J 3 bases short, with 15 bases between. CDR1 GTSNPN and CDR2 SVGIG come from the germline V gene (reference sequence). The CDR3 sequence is CAWSPDASINQPQHF. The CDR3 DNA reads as TGTGCCTGGAGCCCCGATGCCTCCATCAATCAGCCCCAGCATTTT. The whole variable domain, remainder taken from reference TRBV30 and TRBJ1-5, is SQTIHQWPATLVQPVGSPLSLECTVEGTSNPNLYWYRQAAGRGLQLLFYSVGIGQISSEVPQNLSASRPQDRQFILSSKKLLLSDSGFYLCAWSPDASINQPQHFGDGTRLSIL.

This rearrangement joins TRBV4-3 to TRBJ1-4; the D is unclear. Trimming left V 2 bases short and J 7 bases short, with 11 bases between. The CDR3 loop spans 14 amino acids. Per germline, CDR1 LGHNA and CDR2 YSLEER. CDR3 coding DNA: TGCGCCAGCAGCCAATCAGTGAGGTCTGAAAAACTGTTTTTT. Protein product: CASSQSVRSEKLFF.

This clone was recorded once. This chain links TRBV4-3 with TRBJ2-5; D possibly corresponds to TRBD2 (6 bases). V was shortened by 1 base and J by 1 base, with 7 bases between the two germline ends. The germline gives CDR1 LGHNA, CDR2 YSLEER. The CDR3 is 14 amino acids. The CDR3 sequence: CASSQAGGQETQYF. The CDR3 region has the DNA TGCGCCAGCAGCCAAGCCGGGGGCCAAGAGACCCAGTACTTC.

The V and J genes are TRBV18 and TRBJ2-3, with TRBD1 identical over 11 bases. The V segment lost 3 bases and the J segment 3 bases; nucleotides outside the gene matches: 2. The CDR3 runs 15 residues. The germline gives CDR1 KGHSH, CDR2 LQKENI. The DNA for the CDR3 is TGTGCCAGCTCACCTGGGACAGGGGGGACAGATACGCAGTATTTT. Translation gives CASSPGTGGTDTQYF.

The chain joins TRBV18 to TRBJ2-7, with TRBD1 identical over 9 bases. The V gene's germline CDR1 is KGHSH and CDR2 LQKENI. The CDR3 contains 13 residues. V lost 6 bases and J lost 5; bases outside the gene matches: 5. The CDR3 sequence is CASSSGQGNEQYF. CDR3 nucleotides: TGTGCCAGCTCTTCGGGACAGGGAAACGAGCAGTACTTC.

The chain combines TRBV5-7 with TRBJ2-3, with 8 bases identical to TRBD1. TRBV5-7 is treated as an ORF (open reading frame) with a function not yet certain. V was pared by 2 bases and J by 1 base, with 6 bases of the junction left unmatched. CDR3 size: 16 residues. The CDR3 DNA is TGTGCCAGCAGCTTCTTTTTGGACAGGGGCACAGATACGCAGTATTTT. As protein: CASSFFLDRGTDTQYF.

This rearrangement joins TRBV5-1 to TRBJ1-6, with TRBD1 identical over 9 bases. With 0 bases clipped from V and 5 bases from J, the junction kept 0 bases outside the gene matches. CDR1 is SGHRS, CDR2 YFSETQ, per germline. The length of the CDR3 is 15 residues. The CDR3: CASSLGTGDNSPLHF. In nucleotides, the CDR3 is TGCGCCAGCAGCTTGGGGACAGGGGATAATTCACCCCTCCACTTT.

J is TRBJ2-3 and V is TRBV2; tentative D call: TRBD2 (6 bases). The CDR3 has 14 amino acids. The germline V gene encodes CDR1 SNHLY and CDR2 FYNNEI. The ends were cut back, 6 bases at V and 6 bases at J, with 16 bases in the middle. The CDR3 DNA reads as TGTGCCAGCAGGTTACGGGGGATTGCTGATACGCAGTATTTT. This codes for CASRLRGIADTQYF.

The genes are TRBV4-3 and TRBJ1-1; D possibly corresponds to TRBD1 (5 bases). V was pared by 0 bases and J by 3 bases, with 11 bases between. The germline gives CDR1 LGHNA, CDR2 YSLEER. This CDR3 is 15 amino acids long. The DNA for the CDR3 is TGCGCCAGCAGCCAAGAGGACCTGGGGGACACTGAAGCTTTCTTT. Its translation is CASSQEDLGDTEAFF.

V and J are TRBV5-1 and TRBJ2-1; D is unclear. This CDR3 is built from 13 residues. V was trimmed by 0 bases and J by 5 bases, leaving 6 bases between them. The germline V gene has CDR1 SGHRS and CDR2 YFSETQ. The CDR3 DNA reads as TGCGCCAGCAGCTTGGGACGGAACAATGAGCAGTTCTTC. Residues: CASSLGRNNEQFF.

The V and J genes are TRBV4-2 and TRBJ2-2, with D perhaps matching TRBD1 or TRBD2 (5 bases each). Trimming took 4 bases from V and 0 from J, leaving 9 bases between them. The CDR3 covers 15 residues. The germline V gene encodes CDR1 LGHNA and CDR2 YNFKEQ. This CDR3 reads CASSLGASNTGELFF. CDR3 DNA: TGTGCCAGCAGCCTCGGGGCGTCGAACACCGGGGAGCTGTTTTTT.

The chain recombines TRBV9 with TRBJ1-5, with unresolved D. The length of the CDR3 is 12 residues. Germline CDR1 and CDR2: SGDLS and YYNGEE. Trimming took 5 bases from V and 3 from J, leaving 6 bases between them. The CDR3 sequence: CASRRDNQPQHF. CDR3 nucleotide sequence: TGTGCCAGCAGGCGGGACAATCAGCCCCAGCATTTT.

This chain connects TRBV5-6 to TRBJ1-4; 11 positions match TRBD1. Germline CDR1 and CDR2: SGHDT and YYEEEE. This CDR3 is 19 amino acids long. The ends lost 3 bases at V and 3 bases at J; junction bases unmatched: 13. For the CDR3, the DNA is TGTGCCAGCAGCTCAGCCCCGGGACAGGGGGGTGTGTCTAATGAAAAACTGTTTTTT. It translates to CASSSAPGQGGVSNEKLFF.

The CDR3 spells CASSPTPRLWFEAFF. CDR3 nucleotides: TGTGCCAGCAGCCCGACACCCCGCCTGTGGTTTGAAGCTTTCTTT. The rearrangement links TRBV7-9 to TRBJ1-1, with D hard to call. Trimming pared 5 bases from V and 7 bases from J, leaving 20 bases between. The CDR3 runs 15 residues. The V gene's germline CDR1 is SEHNR and CDR2 FQNEAQ (reference sequence). Filled out from reference TRBV7-9 and TRBJ1-1, the complete variable domain reads DTGVSQNPRHKITKRGQNVTFRCDPISEHNRLYWYRQTLGQGPEFLTYFQNEAQLEKSRLLSDRFSAERPKGSFSTLEIQRTEQGDSAMYLCASSPTPRLWFEAFFGQGTRLTVV.

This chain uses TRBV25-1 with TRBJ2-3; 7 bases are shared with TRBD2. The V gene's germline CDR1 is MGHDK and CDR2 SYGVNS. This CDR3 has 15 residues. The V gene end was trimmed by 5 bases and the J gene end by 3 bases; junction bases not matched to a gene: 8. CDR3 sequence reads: CASSNAGVGTDTQYF. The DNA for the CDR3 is TGTGCCAGCAGTAACGCGGGGGTTGGGACAGATACGCAGTATTTT.

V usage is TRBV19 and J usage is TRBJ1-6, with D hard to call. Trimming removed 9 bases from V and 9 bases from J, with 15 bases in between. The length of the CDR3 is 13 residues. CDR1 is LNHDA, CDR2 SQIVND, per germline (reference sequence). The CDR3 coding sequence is TGTGCCAGCCAAAGGGAGTTGGGTTCACCCCTCCACTTT. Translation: CASQRELGSPLHF.

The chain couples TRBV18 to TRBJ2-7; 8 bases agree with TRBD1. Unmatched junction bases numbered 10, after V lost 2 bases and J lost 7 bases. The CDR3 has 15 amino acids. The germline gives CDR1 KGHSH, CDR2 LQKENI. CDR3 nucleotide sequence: TGTGCCAGCTCACCAGAGGCAGGGGGCAGCTGGGAGCAGTACTTC. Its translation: CASSPEAGGSWEQYF.

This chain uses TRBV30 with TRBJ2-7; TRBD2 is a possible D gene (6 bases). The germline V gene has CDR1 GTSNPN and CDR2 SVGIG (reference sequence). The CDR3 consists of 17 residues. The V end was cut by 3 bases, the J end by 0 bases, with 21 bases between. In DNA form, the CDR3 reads TGTGCCTGGAGCCGGAACCCGGGCCTACTAGCCTCCTACGAGCAGTACTTC. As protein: CAWSRNPGLLASYEQYF. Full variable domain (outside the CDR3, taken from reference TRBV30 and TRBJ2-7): SQTIHQWPATLVQPVGSPLSLECTVEGTSNPNLYWYRQAAGRGLQLLFYSVGIGQISSEVPQNLSASRPQDRQFILSSKKLLLSDSGFYLCAWSRNPGLLASYEQYFGPGTRLTVT.

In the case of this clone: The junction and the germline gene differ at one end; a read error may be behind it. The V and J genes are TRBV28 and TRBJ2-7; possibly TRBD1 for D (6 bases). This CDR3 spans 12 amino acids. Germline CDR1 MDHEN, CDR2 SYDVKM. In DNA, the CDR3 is TGTGCCAGCACGACCGGACGACAGGTTCCGACCTTC. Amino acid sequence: CASTTGRQVPTF.

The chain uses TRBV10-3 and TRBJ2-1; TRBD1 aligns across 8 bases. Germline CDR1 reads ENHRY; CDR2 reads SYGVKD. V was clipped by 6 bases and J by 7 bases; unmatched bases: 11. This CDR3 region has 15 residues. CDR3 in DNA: TGTGCCATCAGGACCCGACAGGGGATAGATAATGAGCAGTTCTTC. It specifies CAIRTRQGIDNEQFF.

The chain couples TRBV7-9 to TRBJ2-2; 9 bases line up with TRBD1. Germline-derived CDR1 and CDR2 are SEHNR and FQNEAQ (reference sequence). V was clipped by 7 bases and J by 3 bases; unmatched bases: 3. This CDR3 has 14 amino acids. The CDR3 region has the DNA TGTGCCAGCACCGACAGGGGGGACACCGGGGAGCTGTTTTTT. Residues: CASTDRGDTGELFF.

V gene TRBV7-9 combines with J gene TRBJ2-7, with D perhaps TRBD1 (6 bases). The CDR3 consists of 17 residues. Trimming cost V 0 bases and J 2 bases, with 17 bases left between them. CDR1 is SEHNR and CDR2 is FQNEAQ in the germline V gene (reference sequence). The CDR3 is CASSLAIDHRAPYEQYF. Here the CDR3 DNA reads TGTGCCAGCAGCTTAGCGATAGATCACAGGGCTCCCTACGAGCAGTACTTC.

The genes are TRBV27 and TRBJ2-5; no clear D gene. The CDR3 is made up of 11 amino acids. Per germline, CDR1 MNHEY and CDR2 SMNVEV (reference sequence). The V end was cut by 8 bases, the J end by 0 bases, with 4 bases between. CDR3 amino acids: CASANQETQYF. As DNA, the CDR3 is TGTGCCAGCGCGAACCAAGAGACCCAGTACTTC.

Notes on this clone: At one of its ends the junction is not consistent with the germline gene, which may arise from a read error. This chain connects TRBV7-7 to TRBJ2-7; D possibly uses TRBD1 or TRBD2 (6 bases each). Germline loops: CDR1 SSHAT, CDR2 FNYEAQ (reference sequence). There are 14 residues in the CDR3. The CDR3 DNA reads TGTGCTAGCAGCTCGGAGGGGGGCGGCTACGAGCAGTACTTC. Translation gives CASSSEGGGYEQYF. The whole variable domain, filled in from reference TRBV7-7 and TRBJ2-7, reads GAGVSQSPRYKVTKRGQDVTLRCDPISSHATLYWYQQALGQGPEFLTYFNYEAQPDKSGLPSDRFSAERPEGSISTLTIQRTEQRDSAMYRCASSSEGGGYEQYFGPGTRLTVT.

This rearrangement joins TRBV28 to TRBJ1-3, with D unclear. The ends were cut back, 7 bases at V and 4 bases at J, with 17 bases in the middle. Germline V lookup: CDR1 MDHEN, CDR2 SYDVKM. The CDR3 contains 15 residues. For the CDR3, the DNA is TGTGCCAGCAATCTCGCGGCCCTTTCGGGAAACACCATATATTTT. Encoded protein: CASNLAALSGNTIYF.